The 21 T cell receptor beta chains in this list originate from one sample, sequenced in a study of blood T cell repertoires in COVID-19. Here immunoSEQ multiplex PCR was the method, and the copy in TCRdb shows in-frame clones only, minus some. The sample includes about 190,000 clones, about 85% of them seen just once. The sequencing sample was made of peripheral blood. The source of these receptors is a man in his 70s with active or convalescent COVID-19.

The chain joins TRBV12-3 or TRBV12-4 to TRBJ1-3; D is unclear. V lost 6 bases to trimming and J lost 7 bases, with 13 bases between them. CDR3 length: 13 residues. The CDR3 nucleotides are TGTGCCAGCAGCCCGGGTCAAGGTAACACCATATATTTT. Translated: CASSPGQGNTIYF.

The CDR3 loop is CASRTGAYTEAFF. CDR3 coding DNA: TGTGCCAGTAGGACAGGGGCATACACTGAAGCTTTCTTT. The V gene is TRBV6-5, the J gene TRBJ1-1, with TRBD1 identical over 9 bases. The J segment lost 3 bases and the V segment lost 9 bases, leaving 5 bases of the junction unmatched. This CDR3 region has 13 residues. Germline assignment: CDR1 MNHEY and CDR2 SVGAGI.

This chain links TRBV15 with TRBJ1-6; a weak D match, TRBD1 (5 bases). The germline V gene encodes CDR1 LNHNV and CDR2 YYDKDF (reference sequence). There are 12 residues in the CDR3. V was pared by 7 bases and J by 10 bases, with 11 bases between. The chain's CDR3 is CATKRGSSPLHF. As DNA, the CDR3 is TGTGCCACCAAAAGGGGTAGCTCACCCCTCCACTTT.

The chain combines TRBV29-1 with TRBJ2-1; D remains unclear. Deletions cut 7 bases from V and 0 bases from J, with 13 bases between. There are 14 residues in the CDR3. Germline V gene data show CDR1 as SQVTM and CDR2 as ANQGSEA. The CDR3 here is CSAESSSSYNEQFF. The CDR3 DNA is TGCAGCGCCGAAAGCTCAAGCTCCTACAATGAGCAGTTCTTC.

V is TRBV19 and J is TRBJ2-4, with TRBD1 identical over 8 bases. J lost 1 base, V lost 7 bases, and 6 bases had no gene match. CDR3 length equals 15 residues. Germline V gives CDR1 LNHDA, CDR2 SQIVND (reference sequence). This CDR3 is CASTGQGLAKNIQYF. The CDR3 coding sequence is TGTGCCAGTACCGGACAGGGTCTGGCCAAAAACATTCAGTACTTC.

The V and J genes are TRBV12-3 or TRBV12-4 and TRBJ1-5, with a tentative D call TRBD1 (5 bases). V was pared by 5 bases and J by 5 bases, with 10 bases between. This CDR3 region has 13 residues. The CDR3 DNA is TGTGCCAGCAGTCCAGGACAAGATCAGCCCCAGCATTTT. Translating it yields CASSPGQDQPQHF.

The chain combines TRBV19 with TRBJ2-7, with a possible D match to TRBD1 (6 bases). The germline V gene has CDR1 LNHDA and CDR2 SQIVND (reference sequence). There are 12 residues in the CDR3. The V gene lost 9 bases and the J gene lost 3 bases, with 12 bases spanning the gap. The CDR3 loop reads CASADSFYEQYF. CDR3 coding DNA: TGTGCCAGCGCGGACAGTTTCTACGAGCAGTACTTC.

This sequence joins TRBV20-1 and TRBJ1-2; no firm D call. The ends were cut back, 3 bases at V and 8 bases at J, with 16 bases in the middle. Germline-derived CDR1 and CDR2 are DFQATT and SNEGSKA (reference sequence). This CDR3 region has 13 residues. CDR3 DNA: TGCAGTGCTAGTCTATTGGTTTTCAGGGGCTACACCTTC. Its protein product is CSASLLVFRGYTF.

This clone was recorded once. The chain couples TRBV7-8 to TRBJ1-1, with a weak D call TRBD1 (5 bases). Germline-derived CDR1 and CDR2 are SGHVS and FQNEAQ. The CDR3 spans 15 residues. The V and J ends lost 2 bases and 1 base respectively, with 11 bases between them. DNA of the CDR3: TGTGCCAGCAGCTTACAGGGCAGCCGGAACACTGAAGCTTTCTTT. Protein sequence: CASSLQGSRNTEAFF.

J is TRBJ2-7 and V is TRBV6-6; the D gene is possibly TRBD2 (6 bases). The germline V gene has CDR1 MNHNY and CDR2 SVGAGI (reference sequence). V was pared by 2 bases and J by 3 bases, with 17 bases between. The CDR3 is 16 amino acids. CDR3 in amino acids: CASSYPLTGGSYEQYF. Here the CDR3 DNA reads TGTGCCAGCAGTTACCCGTTAACAGGAGGGAGCTACGAGCAGTACTTC.

The CDR3 protein is CASSLLGGQVTDTQYF. Here the CDR3 DNA reads TGCGCCAGCAGCTTGCTGGGCGGACAAGTCACAGATACGCAGTATTTT. The chain employs TRBV5-1 and TRBJ2-3; a possible D gene is TRBD1 (5 bases). This CDR3 spans 16 amino acids. Looked up from germline, CDR1 is SGHRS and CDR2 is YFSETQ. The V end was cut by 1 base, the J end by 2 bases, with 14 bases between.

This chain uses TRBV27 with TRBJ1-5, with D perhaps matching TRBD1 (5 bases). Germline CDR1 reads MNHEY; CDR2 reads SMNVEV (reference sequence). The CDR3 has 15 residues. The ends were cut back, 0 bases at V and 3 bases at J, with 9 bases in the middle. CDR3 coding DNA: TGTGCCAGCAGTTTATCGCTAGGGGCCAATCAGCCCCAGCATTTT. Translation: CASSLSLGANQPQHF.

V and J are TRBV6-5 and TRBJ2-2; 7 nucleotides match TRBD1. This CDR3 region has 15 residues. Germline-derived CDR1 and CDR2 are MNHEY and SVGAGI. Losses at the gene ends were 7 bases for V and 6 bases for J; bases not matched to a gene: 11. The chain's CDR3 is CASNPRDSGPGELFF. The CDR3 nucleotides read TGTGCCAGCAATCCCAGGGACAGTGGCCCCGGGGAGCTGTTTTTT.

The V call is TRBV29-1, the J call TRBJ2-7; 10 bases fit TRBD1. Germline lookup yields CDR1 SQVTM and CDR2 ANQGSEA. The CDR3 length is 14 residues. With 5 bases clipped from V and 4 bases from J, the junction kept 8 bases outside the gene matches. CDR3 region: CSVLGGTGVYEQYF. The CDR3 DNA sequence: TGCAGCGTTTTAGGGGGGACAGGGGTGTACGAGCAGTACTTC.

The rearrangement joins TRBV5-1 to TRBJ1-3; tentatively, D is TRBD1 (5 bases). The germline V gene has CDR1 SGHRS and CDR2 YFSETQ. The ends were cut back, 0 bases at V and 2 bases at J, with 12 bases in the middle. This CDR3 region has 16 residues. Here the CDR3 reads CASSLASGSAGNTIYF. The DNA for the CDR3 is TGCGCCAGCAGCTTGGCGTCAGGGTCGGCTGGAAACACCATATATTTT. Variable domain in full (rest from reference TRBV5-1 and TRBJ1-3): KAGVTQTPRYLIKTRGQQVTLSCSPISGHRSVSWYQQTPGQGLQFLFEYFSETQRNKGNFPGRFSGRQFSNSRSEMNVSTLELGDSALYLCASSLASGSAGNTIYFGEGSWLTVV.

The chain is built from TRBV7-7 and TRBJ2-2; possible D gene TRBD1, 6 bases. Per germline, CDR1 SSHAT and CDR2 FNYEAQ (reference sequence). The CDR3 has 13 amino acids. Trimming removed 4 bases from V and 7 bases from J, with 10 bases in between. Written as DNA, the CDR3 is TGTGCCAGCAGCTCGACACAGGGCGGGGAGCTGTTTTTT. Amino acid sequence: CASSSTQGGELFF.

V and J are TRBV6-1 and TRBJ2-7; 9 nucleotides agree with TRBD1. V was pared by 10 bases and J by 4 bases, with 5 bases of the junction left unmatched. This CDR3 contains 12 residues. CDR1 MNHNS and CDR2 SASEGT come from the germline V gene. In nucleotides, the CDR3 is TGTGCCACGAAGACAGGGGGGTACGAGCAGTACTTC. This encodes CATKTGGYEQYF.

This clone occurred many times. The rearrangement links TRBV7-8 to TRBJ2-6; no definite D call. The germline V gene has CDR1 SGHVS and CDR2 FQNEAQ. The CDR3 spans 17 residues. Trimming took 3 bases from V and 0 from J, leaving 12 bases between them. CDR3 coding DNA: TGTGCCAGCAGCTTGGCTCGTTCGGGCTCTGGGGCCAACGTCCTGACTTTC. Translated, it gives CASSLARSGSGANVLTF.

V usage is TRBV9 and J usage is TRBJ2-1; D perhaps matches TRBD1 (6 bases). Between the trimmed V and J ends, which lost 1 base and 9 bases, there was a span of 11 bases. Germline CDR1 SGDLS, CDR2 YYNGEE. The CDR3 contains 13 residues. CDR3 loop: CASSVRQGGEQFF. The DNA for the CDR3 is TGTGCCAGCAGCGTACGGCAAGGGGGTGAGCAGTTCTTC.

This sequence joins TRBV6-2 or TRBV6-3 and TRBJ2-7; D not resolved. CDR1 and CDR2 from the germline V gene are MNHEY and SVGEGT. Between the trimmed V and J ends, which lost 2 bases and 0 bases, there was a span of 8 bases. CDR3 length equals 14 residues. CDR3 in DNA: TGTGCCAGCAGTTACCCCTCGGGCTCCTACGAGCAGTACTTC. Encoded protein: CASSYPSGSYEQYF.

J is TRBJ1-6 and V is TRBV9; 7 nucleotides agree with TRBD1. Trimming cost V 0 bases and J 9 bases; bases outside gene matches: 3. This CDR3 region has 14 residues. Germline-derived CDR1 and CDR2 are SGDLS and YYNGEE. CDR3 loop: CASSVGQGPSPLHF. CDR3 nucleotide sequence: TGTGCCAGCAGCGTAGGACAGGGACCTTCACCCCTCCACTTT.